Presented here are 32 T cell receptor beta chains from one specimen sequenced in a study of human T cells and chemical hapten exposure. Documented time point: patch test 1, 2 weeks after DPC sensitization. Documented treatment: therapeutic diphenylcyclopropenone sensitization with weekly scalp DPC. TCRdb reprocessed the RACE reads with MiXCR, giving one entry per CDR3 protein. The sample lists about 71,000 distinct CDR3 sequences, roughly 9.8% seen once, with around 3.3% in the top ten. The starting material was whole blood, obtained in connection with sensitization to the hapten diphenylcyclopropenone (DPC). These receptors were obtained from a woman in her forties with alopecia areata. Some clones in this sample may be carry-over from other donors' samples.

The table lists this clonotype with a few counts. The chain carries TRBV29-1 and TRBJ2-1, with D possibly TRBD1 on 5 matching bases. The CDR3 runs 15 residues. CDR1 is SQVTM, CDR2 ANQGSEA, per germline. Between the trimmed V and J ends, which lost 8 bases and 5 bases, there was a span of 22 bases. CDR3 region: CSSSDPRAINNEQFF. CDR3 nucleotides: TGCAGCTCATCCGACCCCAGGGCTATTAACAATGAGCAGTTCTTC.

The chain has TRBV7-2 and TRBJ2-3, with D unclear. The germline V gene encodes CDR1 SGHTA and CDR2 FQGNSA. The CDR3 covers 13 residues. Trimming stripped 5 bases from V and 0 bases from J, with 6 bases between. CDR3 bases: TGTGCCAGCAGCCCGGTCAGCACAGATACGCAGTATTTT. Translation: CASSPVSTDTQYF.

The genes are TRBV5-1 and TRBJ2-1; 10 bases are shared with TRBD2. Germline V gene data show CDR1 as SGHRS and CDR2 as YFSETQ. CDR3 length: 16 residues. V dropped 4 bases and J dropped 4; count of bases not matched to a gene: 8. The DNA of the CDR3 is TGCGCCAGCAGCCCTACTAGCGGGGTAACATACAATGAGCAGTTCTTC. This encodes CASSPTSGVTYNEQFF.

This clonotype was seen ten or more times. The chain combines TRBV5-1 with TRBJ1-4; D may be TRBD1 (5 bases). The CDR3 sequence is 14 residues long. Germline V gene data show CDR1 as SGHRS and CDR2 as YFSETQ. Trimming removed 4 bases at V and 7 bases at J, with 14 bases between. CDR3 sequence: CASSATTRGEKLFF. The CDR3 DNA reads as TGCGCCAGCAGCGCGACGACAAGGGGTGAAAAACTGTTTTTT.

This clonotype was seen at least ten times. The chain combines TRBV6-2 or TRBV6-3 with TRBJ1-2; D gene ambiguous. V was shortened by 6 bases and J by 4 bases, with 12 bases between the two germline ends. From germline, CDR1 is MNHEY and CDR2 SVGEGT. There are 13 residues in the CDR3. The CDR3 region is CASRSTAGYGYTF. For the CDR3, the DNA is TGTGCCAGCAGGTCGACTGCTGGCTATGGCTACACCTTC.

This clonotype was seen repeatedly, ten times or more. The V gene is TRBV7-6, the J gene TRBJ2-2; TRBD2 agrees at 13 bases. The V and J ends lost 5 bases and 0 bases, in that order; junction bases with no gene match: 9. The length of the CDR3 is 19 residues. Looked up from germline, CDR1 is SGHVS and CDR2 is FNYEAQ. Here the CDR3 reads CASSPWTSGGSANTGELFF. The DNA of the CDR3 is TGTGCCAGCAGCCCCTGGACTAGCGGGGGTTCCGCGAACACCGGGGAGCTGTTTTTT.

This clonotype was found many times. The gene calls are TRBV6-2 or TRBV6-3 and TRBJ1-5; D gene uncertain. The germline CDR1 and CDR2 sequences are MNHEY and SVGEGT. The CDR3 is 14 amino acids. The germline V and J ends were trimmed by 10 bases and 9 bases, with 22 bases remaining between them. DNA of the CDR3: TGTGCCACCACCGCCGACGGCCCGATAGGGCCCCAGCATTTT. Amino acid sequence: CATTADGPIGPQHF.

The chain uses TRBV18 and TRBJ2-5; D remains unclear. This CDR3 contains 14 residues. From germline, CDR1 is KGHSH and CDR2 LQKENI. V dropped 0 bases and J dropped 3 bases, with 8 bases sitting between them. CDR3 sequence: CASSPPLSEETQYF. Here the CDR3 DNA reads TGTGCCAGCTCACCACCTTTAAGCGAAGAGACCCAGTACTTC.

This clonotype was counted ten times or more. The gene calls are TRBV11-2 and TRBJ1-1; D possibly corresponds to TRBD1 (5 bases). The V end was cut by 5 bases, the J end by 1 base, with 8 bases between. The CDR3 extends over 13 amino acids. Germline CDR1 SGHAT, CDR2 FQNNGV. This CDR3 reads CASSQQANTEAFF. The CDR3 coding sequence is TGTGCCAGCAGCCAACAGGCGAACACTGAAGCTTTCTTT.

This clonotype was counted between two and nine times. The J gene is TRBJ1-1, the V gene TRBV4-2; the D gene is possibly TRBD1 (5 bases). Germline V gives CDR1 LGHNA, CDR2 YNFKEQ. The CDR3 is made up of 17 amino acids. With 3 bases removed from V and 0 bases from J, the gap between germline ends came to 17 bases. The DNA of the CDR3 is TGTGCCAGCAGCCACCCGGGGCAGGGATTCATGAACACTGAAGCTTTCTTT. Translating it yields CASSHPGQGFMNTEAFF.

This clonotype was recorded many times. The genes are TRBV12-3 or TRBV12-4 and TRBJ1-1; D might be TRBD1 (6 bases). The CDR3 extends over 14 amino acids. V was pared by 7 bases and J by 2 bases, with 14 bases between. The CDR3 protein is CASTHRVGNTEAFF. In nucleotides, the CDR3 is TGTGCCAGCACCCACAGGGTGGGTAACACTGAAGCTTTCTTT.

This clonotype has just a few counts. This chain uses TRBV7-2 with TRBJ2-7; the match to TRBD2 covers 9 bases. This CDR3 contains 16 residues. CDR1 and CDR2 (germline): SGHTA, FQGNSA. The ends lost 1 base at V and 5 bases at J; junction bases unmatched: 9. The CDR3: CASSLDSGGSLNEQYF. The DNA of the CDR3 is TGTGCCAGCAGCTTAGACAGCGGGGGGTCTCTTAACGAGCAGTACTTC.

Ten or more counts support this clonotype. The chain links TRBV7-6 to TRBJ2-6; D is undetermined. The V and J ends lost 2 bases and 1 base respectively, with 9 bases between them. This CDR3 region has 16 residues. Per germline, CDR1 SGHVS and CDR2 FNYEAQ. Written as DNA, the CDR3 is TGTGCCAGCAGCTTAATTTTGGGTTCTGGGGCCAACGTCCTGACTTTC. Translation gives CASSLILGSGANVLTF.

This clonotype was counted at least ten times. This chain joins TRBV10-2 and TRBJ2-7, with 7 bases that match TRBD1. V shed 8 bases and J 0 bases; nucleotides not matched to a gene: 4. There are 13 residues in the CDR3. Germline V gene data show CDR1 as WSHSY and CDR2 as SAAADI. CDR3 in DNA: TGCGCCAGCCGGAACAGGGGCTCCTACGAGCAGTACTTC. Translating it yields CASRNRGSYEQYF.

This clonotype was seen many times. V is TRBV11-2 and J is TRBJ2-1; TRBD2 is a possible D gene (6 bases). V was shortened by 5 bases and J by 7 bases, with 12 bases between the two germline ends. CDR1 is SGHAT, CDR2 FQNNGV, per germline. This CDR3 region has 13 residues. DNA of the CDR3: TGTGCCAGCAGCGGGACTTCCGATAATGAGCAGTTCTTC. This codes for CASSGTSDNEQFF. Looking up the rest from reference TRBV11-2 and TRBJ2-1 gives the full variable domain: EAGVAQSPRYKIIEKRQSVAFWCNPISGHATLYWYQQILGQGPKLLIQFQNNGVVDDSQLPKDRFSAERLKGVDSTLKIQPAKLEDSAVYLCASSGTSDNEQFFGPGTRLTVL.

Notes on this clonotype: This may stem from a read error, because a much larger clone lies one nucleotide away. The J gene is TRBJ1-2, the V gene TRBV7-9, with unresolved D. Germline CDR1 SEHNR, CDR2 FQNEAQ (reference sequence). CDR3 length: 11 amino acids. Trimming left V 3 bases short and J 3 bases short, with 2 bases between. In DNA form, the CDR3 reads TGTGCCAGCAGCTTGTACTATGGCTACACCTTC. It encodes CASSLYYGYTF. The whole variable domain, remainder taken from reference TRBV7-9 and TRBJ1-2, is DTGVSQNPRHKITKRGQNVTFRCDPISEHNRLYWYRQTLGQGPEFLTYFQNEAQLEKSRLLSDRFSAERPKGSFSTLEIQRTEQGDSAMYLCASSLYYGYTFGSGTRLTVV.

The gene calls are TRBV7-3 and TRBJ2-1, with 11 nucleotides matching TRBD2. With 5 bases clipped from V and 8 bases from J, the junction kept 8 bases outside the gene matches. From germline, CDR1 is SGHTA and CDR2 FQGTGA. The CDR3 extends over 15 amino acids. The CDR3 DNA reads TGTGCCAGCAGCGCTACTAGCGGGGGTCCTTATGAGCAGTTCTTC. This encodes CASSATSGGPYEQFF.

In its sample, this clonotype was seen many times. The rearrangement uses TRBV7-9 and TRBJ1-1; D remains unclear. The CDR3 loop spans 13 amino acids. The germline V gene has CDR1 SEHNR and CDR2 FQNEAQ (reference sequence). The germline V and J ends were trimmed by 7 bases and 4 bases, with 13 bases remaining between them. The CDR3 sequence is CASTRSGGTEAFF. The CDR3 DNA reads TGTGCCAGCACTAGGAGCGGAGGCACTGAAGCTTTCTTT.

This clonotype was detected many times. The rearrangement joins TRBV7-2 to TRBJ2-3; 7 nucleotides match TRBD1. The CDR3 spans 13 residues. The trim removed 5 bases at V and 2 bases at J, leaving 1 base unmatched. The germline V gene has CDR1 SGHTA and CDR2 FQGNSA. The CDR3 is CASSRGHTDTQYF. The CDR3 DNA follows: TGTGCCAGCAGCAGGGGGCACACAGATACGCAGTATTTT.

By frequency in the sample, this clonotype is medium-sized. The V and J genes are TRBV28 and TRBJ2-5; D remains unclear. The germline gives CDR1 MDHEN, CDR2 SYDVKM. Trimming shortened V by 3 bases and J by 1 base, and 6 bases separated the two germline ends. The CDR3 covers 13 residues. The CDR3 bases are TGTGCCAGCAGTTTCCCAGCCCAAGAGACCCAGTACTTC. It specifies CASSFPAQETQYF.

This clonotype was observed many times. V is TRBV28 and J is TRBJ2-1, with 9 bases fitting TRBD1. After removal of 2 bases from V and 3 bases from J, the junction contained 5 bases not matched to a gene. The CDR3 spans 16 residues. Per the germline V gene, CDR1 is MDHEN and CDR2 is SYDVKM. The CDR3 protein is CASSLIGQGSYNEQFF. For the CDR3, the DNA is TGTGCCAGCAGTTTAATCGGACAGGGGAGCTACAATGAGCAGTTCTTC.

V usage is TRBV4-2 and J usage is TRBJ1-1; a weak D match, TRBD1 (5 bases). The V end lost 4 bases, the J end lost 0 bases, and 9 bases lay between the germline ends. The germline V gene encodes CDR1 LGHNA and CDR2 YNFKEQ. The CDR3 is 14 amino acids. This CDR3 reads CASSLTTVNTEAFF. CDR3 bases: TGTGCCAGCAGCCTAACGACAGTGAACACTGAAGCTTTCTTT.

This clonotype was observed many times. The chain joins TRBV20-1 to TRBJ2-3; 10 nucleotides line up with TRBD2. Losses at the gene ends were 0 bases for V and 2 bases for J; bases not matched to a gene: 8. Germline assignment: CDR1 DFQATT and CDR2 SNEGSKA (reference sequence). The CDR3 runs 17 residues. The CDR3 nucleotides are TGCAGTGCTAGAGATGGGATCGGACTAGCGGCCACAGATACGCAGTATTTT. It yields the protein CSARDGIGLAATDTQYF.

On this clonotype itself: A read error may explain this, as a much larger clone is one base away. In DNA form, the CDR3 reads TGTGCCAACAGCCTCCCCGGACAGGGAAATTCACCCCTCCACTTT. Encoded protein: CANSLPGQGNSPLHF. V usage is TRBV7-2 and J usage is TRBJ1-6; 8 bases map to TRBD1. In germline, CDR1 is SGHTA, CDR2 FQGNSA. The CDR3 has 15 amino acids. The variable domain in full, completed from reference TRBV7-2 and TRBJ1-6, reads GAGVSQSPSNKVTEKGKDVELRCDPISGHTALYWYRQSLGQGLEFLIYFQGNSAPDKSGLPSDRFSAERTGGSVSTLTIQRTQQEDSAVYLCANSLPGQGNSPLHFGNGTRLTVT.

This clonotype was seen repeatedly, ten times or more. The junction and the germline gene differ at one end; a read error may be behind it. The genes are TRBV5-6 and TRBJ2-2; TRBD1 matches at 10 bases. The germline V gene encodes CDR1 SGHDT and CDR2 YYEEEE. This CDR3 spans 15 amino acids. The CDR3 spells CASTLTGGATGELFF. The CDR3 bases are TGTGCCAGCACCTTGACAGGGGGCGCGACCGGGGAGCTGTTTTTT. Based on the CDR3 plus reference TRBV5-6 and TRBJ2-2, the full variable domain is DAGVTQSPTHLIKTRGQQVTLRCSPKSGHDTVSWYQQALGQGPQFIFQYYEEEERQRGNFPDRFSGHQFPNYSSELNVNALLLGDSALYLCASTLTGGATGELFFGEGSRLTVL.

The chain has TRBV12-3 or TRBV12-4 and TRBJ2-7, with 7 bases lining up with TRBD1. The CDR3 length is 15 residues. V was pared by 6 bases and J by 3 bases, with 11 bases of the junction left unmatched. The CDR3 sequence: CASSPRDSPYYEQYF. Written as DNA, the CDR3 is TGTGCCAGCAGCCCCCGGGACAGCCCCTACTACGAGCAGTACTTC.

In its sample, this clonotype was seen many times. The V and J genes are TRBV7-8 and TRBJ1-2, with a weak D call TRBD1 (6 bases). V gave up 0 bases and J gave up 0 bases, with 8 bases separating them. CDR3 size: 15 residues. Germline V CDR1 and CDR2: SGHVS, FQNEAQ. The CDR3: CASSLAWTANYGYTF. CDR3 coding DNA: TGTGCCAGCAGCTTAGCGTGGACAGCTAACTATGGCTACACCTTC.

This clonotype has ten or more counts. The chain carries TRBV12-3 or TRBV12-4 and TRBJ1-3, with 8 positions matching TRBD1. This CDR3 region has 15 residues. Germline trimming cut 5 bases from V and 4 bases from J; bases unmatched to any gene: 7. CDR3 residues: CASSPPTGAGNTIYF. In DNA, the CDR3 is TGTGCCAGCAGTCCCCCGACAGGGGCCGGAAACACCATATATTTT.

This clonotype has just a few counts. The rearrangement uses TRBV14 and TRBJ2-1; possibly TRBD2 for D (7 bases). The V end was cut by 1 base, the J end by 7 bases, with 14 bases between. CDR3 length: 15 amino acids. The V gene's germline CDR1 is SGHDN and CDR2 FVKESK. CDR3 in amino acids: CASSQVPGGYNEQFF. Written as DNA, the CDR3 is TGTGCCAGCAGCCAAGTTCCGGGGGGCTATAATGAGCAGTTCTTC.

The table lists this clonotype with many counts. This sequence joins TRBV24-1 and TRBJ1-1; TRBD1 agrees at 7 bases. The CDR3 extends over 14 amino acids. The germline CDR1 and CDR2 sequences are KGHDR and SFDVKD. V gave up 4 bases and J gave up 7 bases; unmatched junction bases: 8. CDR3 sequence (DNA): TGTGCCACCAGTGACCTCGACAGGGCGGGTGAAGCTTTCTTT. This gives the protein CATSDLDRAGEAFF.

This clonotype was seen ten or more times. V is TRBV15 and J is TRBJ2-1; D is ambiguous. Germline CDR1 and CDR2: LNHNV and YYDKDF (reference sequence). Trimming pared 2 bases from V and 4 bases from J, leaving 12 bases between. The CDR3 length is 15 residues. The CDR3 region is CATSRFLEPYNEQFF. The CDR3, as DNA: TGTGCCACCAGCAGATTTCTTGAACCTTACAATGAGCAGTTCTTC.

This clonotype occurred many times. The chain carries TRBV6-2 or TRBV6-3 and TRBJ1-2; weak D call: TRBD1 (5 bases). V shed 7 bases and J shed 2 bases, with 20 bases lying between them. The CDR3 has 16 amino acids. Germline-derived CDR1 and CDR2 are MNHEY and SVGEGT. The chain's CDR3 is CASNDGLATENYGYTF. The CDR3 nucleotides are TGTGCCAGCAATGATGGTTTAGCGACAGAAAACTATGGCTACACCTTC.